This entry is about one T cell receptor (beta chain). Antigen unknown. This specimen comes from a study of CD8+CD57+ T cells in acquired aplastic anemia. Both TCR beta VDJ combination and CDR3 sequence profiling were carried out. Genomic DNA was the template for this profiling. TCRdb reprocessed the reads via MiXCR and lists one record per CDR3 protein. There are 150,000 to 200,000 distinct CDR3 sequences in the sample; over 60% occur only once, and roughly 50% lies in the top ten. Broader study findings: Patients and controls shared under 35 CD8+ CDR3 sequences, which appeared highly expressed in patients and within their immunodominant clones.

Trimming cost V 1 base and J 4 bases, with 16 bases left between them. Germline V gene data show CDR1 as SGHTA and CDR2 as FQGNSA. The CDR3 is 16 amino acids. The TCR sequence derives from a human donor with severe aplastic anemia or a healthy control (not recorded which). Sequenced input: sorted CD4+, CD8+, or CD8+CD57+ T cells (not recorded which) from PBMCs. The genes are TRBV7-2 and TRBJ2-5; D is unresolved. CDR3 region: CASSLGGEKGGETQYF. The CDR3, as DNA: TGTGCCAGCAGCTTAGGCGGCGAGAAGGGCGGAGAGACCCAGTACTTC.